This TCR beta chain was sequenced during a study of blood T cell repertoires in COVID-19. Sequencing was performed with immunoSEQ multiplex PCR; in TCRdb, only in-frame clones are kept and a portion is missing. Of a few hundred thousand clones in the sample, 80% are singletons; the top ten hold nearly 7.5%. This clone was observed once. The CDR3 length is 13 residues. Losses at the gene ends were 7 bases for V and 3 bases for J; bases not matched to a gene: 4. Germline V CDR1 and CDR2: MDHEN, SYDVKM. The sample consisted of PBMCs or T cells enriched from blood (not recorded which). The chain has TRBV28 and TRBJ2-3, with 7 bases aligning to TRBD1. The sequence was collected from a middle-aged woman with acute COVID-19. CDR3 amino acids: CASTPRGTDTQYF. In DNA, the CDR3 is TGTGCCAGCACCCCCAGGGGGACAGATACGCAGTATTTT.